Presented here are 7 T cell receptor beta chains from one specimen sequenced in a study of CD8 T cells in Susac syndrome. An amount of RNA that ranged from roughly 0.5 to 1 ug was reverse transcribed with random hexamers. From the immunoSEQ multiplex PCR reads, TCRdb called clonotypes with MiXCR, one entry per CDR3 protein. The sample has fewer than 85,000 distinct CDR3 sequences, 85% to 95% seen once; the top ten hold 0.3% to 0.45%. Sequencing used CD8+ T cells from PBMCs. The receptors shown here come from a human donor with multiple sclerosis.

The CDR3 DNA follows: TGTGCCAGCAGCGACAGGGGCAGGGAGCAGTACTTC. Amino acid sequence: CASSDRGREQYF. This chain uses TRBV9 with TRBJ2-7; 7 positions match TRBD1. The germline CDR1 and CDR2 sequences are SGDLS and YYNGEE. This CDR3 is 12 amino acids long. V was pared by 3 bases and J by 7 bases, with 4 bases of the junction left unmatched.

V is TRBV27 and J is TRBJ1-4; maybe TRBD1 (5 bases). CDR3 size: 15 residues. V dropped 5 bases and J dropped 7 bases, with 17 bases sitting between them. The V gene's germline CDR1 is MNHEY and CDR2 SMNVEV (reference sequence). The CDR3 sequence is CASSPAGRWSEKLFF. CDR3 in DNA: TGTGCCAGCAGTCCGGCGGGACGATGGAGTGAAAAACTGTTTTTT.

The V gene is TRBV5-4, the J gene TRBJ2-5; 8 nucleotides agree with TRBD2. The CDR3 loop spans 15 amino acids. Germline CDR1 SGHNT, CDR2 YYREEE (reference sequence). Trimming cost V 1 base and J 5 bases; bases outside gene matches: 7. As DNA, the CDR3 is TGTGCCAGCAGCTTGCCCGGGGGGGTCCGGGAGACCCAGTACTTC. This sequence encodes CASSLPGGVRETQYF.

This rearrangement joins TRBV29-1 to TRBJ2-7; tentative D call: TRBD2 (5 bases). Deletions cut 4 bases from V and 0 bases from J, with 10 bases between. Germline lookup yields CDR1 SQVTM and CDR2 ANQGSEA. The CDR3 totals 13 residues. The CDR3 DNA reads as TGCAGCGTTGTAGCGCTCAGCTCCTACGAGCAGTACTTC. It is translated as CSVVALSSYEQYF.

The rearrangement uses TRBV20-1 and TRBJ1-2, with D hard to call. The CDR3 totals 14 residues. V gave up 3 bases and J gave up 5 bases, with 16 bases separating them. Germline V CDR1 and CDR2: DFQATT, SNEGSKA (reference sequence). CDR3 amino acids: CSARSFEGTYGYTF. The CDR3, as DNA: TGCAGTGCTAGGTCATTTGAGGGCACGTATGGCTACACCTTC.

The CDR3 DNA is TGTGCCAGTAGTTACGGGGATTACCAGCCCCAGCATTTT. It translates to CASSYGDYQPQHF. This rearrangement joins TRBV19 to TRBJ1-5; D not certain. Trimming removed 5 bases from V and 7 bases from J, with 12 bases in between. Germline values: CDR1 LNHDA, CDR2 SQIVND (reference sequence). The CDR3 runs 13 residues.

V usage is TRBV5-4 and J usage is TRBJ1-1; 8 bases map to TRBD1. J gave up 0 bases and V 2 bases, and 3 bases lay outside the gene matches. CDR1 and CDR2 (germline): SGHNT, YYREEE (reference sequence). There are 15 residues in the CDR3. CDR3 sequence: CASSFWDRMNTEAFF. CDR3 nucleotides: TGTGCCAGCAGCTTTTGGGACAGGATGAACACTGAAGCTTTCTTT. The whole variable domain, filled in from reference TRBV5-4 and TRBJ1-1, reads ETGVTQSPTHLIKTRGQQVTLRCSSQSGHNTVSWYQQALGQGPQFIFQYYREEENGRGNFPPRFSGLQFPNYSSELNVNALELDDSALYLCASSFWDRMNTEAFFGQGTRLTVV.